This T cell receptor beta chain derives from a study of T cell changes during pregnancy in multiple sclerosis (dated by TCRdb to between 2018 and 2021). Notes on the research overall: Changes in the T cell repertoire over the course of pregnancy were examined in this study in women with multiple sclerosis.

The CDR3 covers 16 residues, taking in both the cysteine and the phenylalanine. The entry retains the CDR3 DNA only, 48 bases that are in frame from base 1. The germline V gene provides CDR1 SGDLS and CDR2 YYNGEE. Relative to germline, V is missing 4 bases and J is missing 7 bases, with 12 bases of the junction outside any gene match. A note on this clone: There is no known antigen for this receptor. No clone much larger than this one lies a single base away; base qualities are absent.

Receptors were amplified or captured by the immunoSEQ multiplex PCR assay. Drawn from immuneACCESS, this table holds only the in-frame rearrangements with V and J called that TCRdb kept. Clones are partly lost; checked studies trace under half to an unresolved V gene and leave the rest unexplained. The sample profile shows roughly 110,000 clones; 85% to 95% of them were found once. Around 1.5% of the sample is taken by the ten largest. The rearranged chain carries TRBV9 and TRBJ2-1; the junction holds 9 bases that match TRBD1. Sequences were derived from peripheral blood, sampled after pregnancy. The sequence was collected from a female donor with multiple sclerosis, enrolled in a pregnancy study. At the DNA level, the sequence is TGTGCCAGCAGCCCAAGCCCGGGACAGGGAAGGAATGAGCAGTTCTTC. This translates into CASSPSPGQGRNEQFF.